Listed below are T cell receptor beta chains from one sample, sequenced in a study of post-analysis software for immune sequencing data. A single record per CDR3 protein comes from TCRdb applying MiXCR to the PCR reads. This table has approximately 150,000 distinct CDR3 sequences, around 28% appearing once. Specimen: blood. The receptors originated from a girl between 5 and 17 years old with multiple sclerosis. Both conserved end residues are part of each CDR3. A D gene is named only where the DNA matches it firmly. Size is omitted from some rows. Given values are once, few, many or a class for expanded clones.

j_gene	v_gene	d_gene	abundance	CDR3aa	CDR3nt
TRBJ2-1	TRBV29-1	NA	many	CSVEFGTVPDEQFF	TGCAGCGTTGAATTCGGGACGGTCCCGGATGAGCAGTTCTTC
TRBJ1-1	TRBV3-1	TRBD1	NA	CASSSRGQATIKAFF	TGTGCCAGCAGCTCTCGGGGACAGGCCACCATTAAAGCTTTCTTT
TRBJ1-2	TRBV20-1	NA	few	CSANSNNYGYTF	TGCAGTGCTAATTCTAACAACTATGGCTACACCTTC
TRBJ1-6	TRBV4-1	NA	NA	CAGSQQGISPLHF	TGCGCCGGCAGCCAACAAGGAATTTCACCCCTCCACTTT
TRBJ2-1	TRBV7-6	TRBD2	few	CASSVEAGEAREQFF	TGTGCCAGCAGCGTTGAGGCGGGAGAAGCTAGGGAGCAGTTCTTC
TRBJ2-2	TRBV5-1	TRBD2	NA	CASSSTWLAGDLSDTGELFF	TGCGCCAGCAGCTCCACGTGGTTAGCGGGAGATTTGTCGGACACCGGGGAGCTGTTTTTT
TRBJ2-1	TRBV7-9	TRBD1	many	CASSFPGGARSSYNEQFF	TGTGCCAGCAGCTTCCCAGGGGGCGCGAGGAGCTCCTACAATGAGCAGTTCTTC
TRBJ2-7	TRBV5-1	NA	many	CASSSNGYEQYF	TGCGCCAGCTCCTCGAATGGGTACGAGCAGTACTTC
TRBJ2-1	TRBV11-2	TRBD2	many	CASSLDLVGLAINEQFF	TGTGCCAGCAGCTTAGATTTGGTGGGACTAGCGATCAATGAGCAGTTCTTC
TRBJ1-5	TRBV6-5	NA	few	CASSLDGYSNQPQHF	TGTGCCAGCAGCCTAGACGGCTATAGCAATCAGCCCCAGCATTTT
TRBJ2-3	TRBV20-1	TRBD1	many	CSVPGGEGGRGDTQYF	TGCAGTGTCCCAGGGGGCGAAGGGGGGAGAGGAGATACGCAGTATTTT
TRBJ2-3	TRBV12-3/TRBV12-4	NA	many	CASGSRRDTQYF	TGTGCCAGCGGATCCCGGCGAGATACGCAGTATTTT
TRBJ2-1	TRBV3-1	NA	many	CASSQDAGAWNEQFF	TGTGCCAGCAGCCAAGATGCTGGGGCTTGGAATGAGCAGTTCTTC
TRBJ2-7	TRBV15	NA	many	CATSRELGEVSYEQYF	TGTGCCACCAGCAGAGAATTGGGAGAGGTCTCCTACGAGCAGTACTTC
TRBJ2-7	TRBV6-2/TRBV6-3	NA	once	CTSSRPEIYEQYF	TGTACCAGCAGTCGCCCGGAGATTTACGAGCAGTACTTC
TRBJ2-7	TRBV12-5	NA	many	CASGLAYYEQYF	TGTGCTAGTGGTCTAGCGTACTACGAGCAGTACTTC
TRBJ2-5	TRBV28	NA	NA	CASGLAVGGRGTQYF	TGTGCCAGCGGCCTAGCGGTAGGGGGAAGAGGGACCCAGTACTTC
TRBJ2-7	TRBV5-1	NA	once	CASRFRDLYEQYF	TGCGCCAGCAGATTCAGGGACCTCTACGAGCAGTACTTC
TRBJ2-7	TRBV5-1	TRBD2	many	CASSGLSGSVRDEQYF	TGCGCCAGCAGCGGACTTAGCGGGAGCGTCCGTGACGAGCAGTACTTC
TRBJ2-1	TRBV5-1	TRBD2	few	CASSSGPAGTIYNEQFF	TGCGCCAGCAGCTCCGGTCCGGCCGGGACTATCTACAATGAGCAGTTCTTC
TRBJ2-5	TRBV5-6	NA	many	CASSVEGRETQYF	TGTGCCAGCAGCGTGGAGGGGCGGGAGACCCAGTACTTC
TRBJ2-1	TRBV12-3/TRBV12-4	NA	many	CASSNALAEYRQFF	TGTGCCAGCAGTAACGCTTTAGCCGAGTACAGGCAGTTCTTC
TRBJ2-3	TRBV6-6	TRBD1	many	CASSYSYRGADTQYF	TGTGCCAGCAGTTACTCGTACAGGGGAGCAGATACGCAGTATTTT
TRBJ1-1	TRBV9	TRBD1	few	CASSAGDRAGTEAFF	TGTGCCAGCAGCGCTGGAGACAGGGCCGGCACTGAAGCTTTCTTT
TRBJ1-2	TRBV12-3/TRBV12-4	NA	many	CASSFGTPAANYGYTF	TGTGCCAGCAGTTTTGGGACGCCAGCAGCTAACTATGGCTACACCTTC
TRBJ2-5	TRBV21-1	NA	NA	CASSKWPAAGGPPVRYF	TGTGCCAGCAGCAAATGGCCTGCAGCGGGAGGGCCCCCTGTTAGGTACTTC
TRBJ2-5	TRBV5-5	TRBD2	many	CASSLALAGVQETQYF	TGTGCCAGCAGCTTGGCCTTAGCGGGAGTCCAAGAGACCCAGTACTTC
TRBJ2-1	TRBV20-1	TRBD2	NA	CSAEDSGRAYNEQFF	TGCAGTGCCGAAGATAGCGGGAGGGCCTACAATGAGCAGTTCTTC
TRBJ1-1	TRBV11-2	NA	NA	CASSLGDNTEAFF	TGTGCCAGCAGCTTAGGGGACAACACTGAAGCTTTCTTT
TRBJ2-2	TRBV6-1	TRBD2	few	CASSGLAGVSTGELFF	TGTGCCAGCAGTGGACTAGCGGGAGTTAGCACCGGGGAGCTGTTTTTT
TRBJ1-2	TRBV29-1	TRBD1	many	CSGRTGSDYGYTF	TGCAGCGGGAGGACAGGGTCCGACTATGGCTACACCTTC
TRBJ1-6	TRBV11-2	NA	few	CASSESWKSLHF	TGTGCCAGCAGTGAGTCTTGGAAGTCCCTCCACTTT
TRBJ1-1	TRBV6-2/TRBV6-3	NA	NA	CASSFRTEAFF	TGTGCCAGCAGTTTTCGTACTGAAGCTTTCTTT
TRBJ2-4	TRBV10-1	NA	few	CASSESHVGERYF	TGCGCCAGCAGTGAGTCCCACGTCGGGGAGCGGTACTTC
TRBJ2-1	TRBV7-2	TRBD2	NA	CASSSTSGQYNEQFF	TGTGCCAGCAGCTCGACTAGCGGCCAATACAATGAGCAGTTCTTC
TRBJ1-5	TRBV5-1	TRBD1	many	CASSLGQGEQPQHF	TGCGCCAGCAGCTTGGGACAGGGAGAACAGCCCCAGCATTTT
TRBJ2-7	TRBV7-9	NA	many	CASSSGGQVSYEQYF	TGTGCCAGCAGCTCCGGCGGGCAGGTCTCCTACGAGCAGTACTTC
TRBJ1-4	TRBV7-9	NA	many	CASSLVDWEKLFF	TGTGCCAGCAGCTTAGTAGATTGGGAAAAACTGTTTTTT
TRBJ1-1	TRBV20-1	NA	NA	CSARDLKGGTEAFF	TGCAGTGCTAGAGATCTAAAGGGAGGCACTGAAGCTTTCTTT
TRBJ1-2	TRBV12-3/TRBV12-4	NA	few	CASSLGDGGYGYTF	TGTGCCAGCAGTCTGGGGGATGGTGGGTATGGCTACACCTTC
TRBJ1-5	TRBV15	NA	many	CATSRGRDNQPQHF	TGTGCCACCAGCAGGGGCCGGGACAATCAGCCCCAGCATTTT
TRBJ2-7	TRBV5-1	NA	many	CASSLVPGRDYEQYF	TGCGCCAGCAGCTTGGTTCCCGGGCGAGACTACGAGCAGTACTTC
TRBJ1-5	TRBV11-2	NA	many	CASSLQAGSNQPQHF	TGTGCCAGCAGCCTACAGGCTGGGAGCAATCAGCCCCAGCATTTT
TRBJ2-7	TRBV7-2	NA	few	CASLLGQTSYEQYF	TGTGCCAGCCTCCTAGGACAGACCTCTTACGAGCAGTACTTC
TRBJ2-2	TRBV5-1	NA	NA	CASSFSGPNTGELFF	TGCGCCAGCAGCTTTAGCGGACCGAACACCGGGGAGCTGTTTTTT
TRBJ1-2	TRBV4-2	NA	few	CASSQDAETGPTLNYGYTF	TGTGCCAGCAGCCAAGACGCCGAGACAGGACCTACTCTAAACTATGGCTACACCTTC
TRBJ2-5	TRBV7-6	TRBD1	few	CASSFGRSTGGETQYF	TGTGCCAGCAGCTTCGGGAGGTCGACAGGGGGGGAGACCCAGTACTTC
TRBJ2-1	TRBV20-1	TRBD2	few	CSAMASGRYEQFF	TGCAGTGCTATGGCTAGCGGGAGGTATGAGCAGTTCTTC
TRBJ2-5	TRBV20-1	NA	NA	CSARRGEETQYF	TGCAGTGCTAGGAGGGGGGAAGAGACCCAGTACTTC
TRBJ2-3	TRBV7-6	TRBD2	NA	CASSLGPGGTDMQYF	TGTGCCAGCAGCTTAGGTCCGGGAGGCACAGATATGCAGTATTTT
TRBJ1-2	TRBV2	NA	few	CASSPTPGAGVYGYTF	TGTGCCAGCAGTCCCACCCCAGGGGCCGGAGTCTATGGCTACACCTTC
TRBJ2-7	TRBV3-1	NA	NA	CASSHGGNEQYF	TGTGCCAGCAGCCATGGGGGGAACGAGCAGTACTTC
TRBJ2-5	TRBV6-5	NA	many	CASSYLGSGEETQYF	TGTGCCAGCAGTTACCTGGGTAGCGGAGAAGAGACCCAGTACTTC
TRBJ1-1	TRBV12-3/TRBV12-4	NA	NA	CASSAHRVYTEAFF	TGTGCCAGCAGTGCCCACAGGGTATACACTGAAGCTTTCTTT
TRBJ1-1	TRBV9	NA	few	CASSDGTDNMNTEAFF	TGTGCCAGCAGCGATGGGACGGACAACATGAACACTGAAGCTTTCTTT